One TCR beta chain is described in this entry. Looked up from germline, CDR1 is SGDLS and CDR2 is YYNGEE. Trimming took off 3 bases at V and 2 bases at J, with 15 bases between the two ends. This CDR3 contains 16 residues. Per the original methods: Amplification with reference gene primers provided the estimates of nucleated cell counts. The table came from immunoSEQ multiplex PCR; TCRdb's copy has only in-frame clones and leaves some out. The V and J calls and clone size come from that table; D and trimming were worked out from the DNA. The sample consists of 200,000 to 300,000 clones, about 90% of them appearing once. The data originate from a study of blood T cell repertoires in COVID-19. Study background: COVID-19 samples, acute and convalescent, were from the United States, Italy and Spain.

The source is a woman in her forties with acute or convalescent COVID-19. Source material: peripheral blood. This chain links TRBV9 with TRBJ1-3, with D possibly matching TRBD1 (5 bases). CDR3 in amino acids: CASSAAGGSTGNTIYF. In DNA, the CDR3 is TGTGCCAGCAGCGCCGCCGGGGGTTCGACTGGAAACACCATATATTTT. The whole variable domain, filled in from reference TRBV9 and TRBJ1-3, reads DSGVTQTPKHLITATGQRVTLRCSPRSGDLSVYWYQQSLDQGLQFLIQYYNGEERAKGNILERFSAQQFPDLHSELNLSSLELGDSALYFCASSAAGGSTGNTIYFGEGSWLTVV.